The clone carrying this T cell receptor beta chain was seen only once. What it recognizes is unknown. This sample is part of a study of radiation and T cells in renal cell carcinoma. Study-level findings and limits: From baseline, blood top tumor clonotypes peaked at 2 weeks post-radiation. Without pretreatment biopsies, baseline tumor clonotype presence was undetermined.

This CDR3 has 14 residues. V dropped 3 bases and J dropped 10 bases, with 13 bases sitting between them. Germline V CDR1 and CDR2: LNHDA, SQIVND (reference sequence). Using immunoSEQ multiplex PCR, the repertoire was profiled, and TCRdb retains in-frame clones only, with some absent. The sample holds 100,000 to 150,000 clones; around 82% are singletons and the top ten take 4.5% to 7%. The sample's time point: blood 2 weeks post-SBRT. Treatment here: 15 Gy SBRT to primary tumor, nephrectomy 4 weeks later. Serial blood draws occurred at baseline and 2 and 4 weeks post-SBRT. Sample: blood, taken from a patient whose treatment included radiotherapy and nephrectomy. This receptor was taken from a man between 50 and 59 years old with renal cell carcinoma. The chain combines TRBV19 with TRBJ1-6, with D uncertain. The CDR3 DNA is TGTGCCAGTAGTATTCGGCACATGGGGTCACCCCTCCACTTT. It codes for CASSIRHMGSPLHF.